This T cell receptor beta chain was identified in a study of response to subunit inactivated influenza vaccine. This CDR3 comprises 15 residues. V gave up 6 bases and J gave up 2 bases; unmatched junction bases: 6. Study outcomes and limitations: After each seasonal influenza vaccination, few new T cells are recruited, the authors suggested.

Notes on this clonotype: What it binds is unknown.

Each CDR3 protein is one row after TCRdb ran MiXCR on the RT-PCR reads. The sample records almost 600,000 distinct CDR3 sequences, less than 15% being singletons. This clonotype was sampled from a man aged 45 to 65 who received an inactivated influenza vaccine. This chain links TRBV12-3 or TRBV12-4 with TRBJ2-7, with 11 positions matching TRBD2. This material consisted of PBMCs from blood, taken 12 days after vaccination. CDR3 bases: TGTGCCAGCAGCGATATAGCGGGGGGGACCTACGAGCAGTACTTC. It specifies CASSDIAGGTYEQYF.